The rows below give T cell receptor beta chains drawn from one sample of a study of early T cells in non-severe SARS-CoV-2 infection. MiXCR, applied by TCRdb to the 5' RACE reads, yields one record per CDR3 protein. This table has just over 95,000 distinct CDR3 sequences, approximately 10% appearing once. The sequencing here drew on whole blood, taken at baseline. The source is an adult who was a healthcare worker with PCR-confirmed SARS-CoV-2 infection or an uninfected control (not recorded which). The CDR3 runs from the conserved cysteine through the conserved F or W. The order of the fields is CDR3 protein, D gene, V gene. A D gene is named only where the DNA matches it firmly.

CASSLAVGSYEQYF | - | TRBV5-1
CASSQPQSTQYF | - | TRBV5-6
CSARDPGQGVYGYTF | - | TRBV20-1
CASSLATVLDYGYTF | - | TRBV11-2
CSAVIPDTQYF | - | TRBV29-1
CASSYSGKGTDIQYF | - | TRBV6-5
CSAPEGRGSFTDTQYF | TRBD2 | TRBV20-1
CASSLLPPGRNMNTEAFF | - | TRBV7-3
CASSIDQETQYF | - | TRBV5-1
CSARLGVENEQYF | - | TRBV20-1
CASSFHTGELFF | - | TRBV12-3/TRBV12-4
CATSDTGETQYF | - | TRBV24-1
CASSLTGLVDTQYF | - | TRBV5-6
CAWSEEVYNEQFF | - | TRBV30
CASSPRTGPTFYGYTF | TRBD1 | TRBV7-9
CSASERTGDTIYF | TRBD1 | TRBV20-1
CASSRDRPNSNQPQHF | - | TRBV7-9
CASSLGAGLAKNIQYF | - | TRBV7-9
CASSQRGEGEQYF | - | TRBV4-1
CASTGQRNTEAFF | TRBD1 | TRBV2
CASRSDRGLSSYEQYF | TRBD1 | TRBV6-5
CASSSLGTEQFF | - | TRBV7-3
CASTLAGGPYNEQFF | TRBD2 | TRBV6-5
CASRKATNEKLFF | - | TRBV12-3/TRBV12-4
CASSQVLGSAGELFF | - | TRBV14
CSARDRQVHTEAFF | - | TRBV20-1
CASSLVGSGRFSSYEQYF | TRBD2 | TRBV7-2
CASSPLVTSGGGEQYF | TRBD2 | TRBV6-1
CASSYGLHGYEQYF | - | TRBV7-9
CASSSGEGSNQPQHF | - | TRBV11-2
CASSIGQSGNTEAFF | - | TRBV19
CALPRRENYGYTF | - | TRBV30